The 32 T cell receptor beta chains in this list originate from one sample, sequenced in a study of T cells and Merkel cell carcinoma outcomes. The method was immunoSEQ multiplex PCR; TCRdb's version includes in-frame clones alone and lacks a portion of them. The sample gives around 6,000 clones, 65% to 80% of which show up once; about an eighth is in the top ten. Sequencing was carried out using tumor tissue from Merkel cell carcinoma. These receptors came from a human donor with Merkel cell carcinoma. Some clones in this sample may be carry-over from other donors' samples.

CDR3 DNA sequence: TGTGCCAGCAGCTTGGAAGCAAGGGAGCAGTTCTTC. Translation gives CASSLEAREQFF. The chain carries TRBV5-6 and TRBJ2-1, with D hard to call. Trimming stripped 0 bases from V and 10 bases from J, with 8 bases between. The CDR3 spans 12 residues. Germline assignment: CDR1 SGHDT and CDR2 YYEEEE. The variable domain in full, with the rest retrieved from reference TRBV5-6 and TRBJ2-1, is DAGVTQSPTHLIKTRGQQVTLRCSPKSGHDTVSWYQQALGQGPQFIFQYYEEEERQRGNFPDRFSGHQFPNYSSELNVNALLLGDSALYLCASSLEAREQFFGPGTRLTVL.

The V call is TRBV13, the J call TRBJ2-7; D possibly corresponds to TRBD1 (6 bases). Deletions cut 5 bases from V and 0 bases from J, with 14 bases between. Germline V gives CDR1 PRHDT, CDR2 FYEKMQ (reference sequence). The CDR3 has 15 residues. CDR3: CASSQRTESSYEQYF. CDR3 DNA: TGTGCCAGCAGCCAGAGGACAGAGAGCTCCTACGAGCAGTACTTC. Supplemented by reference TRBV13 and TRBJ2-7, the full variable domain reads AAGVIQSPRHLIKEKRETATLKCYPIPRHDTVYWYQQGPGQDPQFLISFYEKMQSDKGSIPDRFSAQQFSDYHSELNMSSLELGDSALYFCASSQRTESSYEQYFGPGTRLTVT.

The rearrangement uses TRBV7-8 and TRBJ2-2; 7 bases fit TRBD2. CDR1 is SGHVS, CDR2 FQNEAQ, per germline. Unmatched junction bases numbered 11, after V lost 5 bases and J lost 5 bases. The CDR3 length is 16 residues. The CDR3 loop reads CASSPFEGGNTGELFF. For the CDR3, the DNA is TGTGCCAGCAGCCCCTTTGAGGGAGGGAATACCGGGGAGCTGTTTTTT.

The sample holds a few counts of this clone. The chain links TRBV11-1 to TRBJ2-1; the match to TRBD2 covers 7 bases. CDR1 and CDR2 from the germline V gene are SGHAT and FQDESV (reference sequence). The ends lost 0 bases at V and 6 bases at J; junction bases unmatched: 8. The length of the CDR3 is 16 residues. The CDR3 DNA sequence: TGTGCCAGCAGCTTAGCGTGGGTAGCGGGTGGCAATGAGCAGTTCTTC. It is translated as CASSLAWVAGGNEQFF.

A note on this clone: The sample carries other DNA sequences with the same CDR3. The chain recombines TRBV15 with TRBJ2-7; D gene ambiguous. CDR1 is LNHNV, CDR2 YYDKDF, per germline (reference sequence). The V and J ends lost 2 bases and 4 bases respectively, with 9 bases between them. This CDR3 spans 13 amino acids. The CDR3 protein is CATSRPERYEQYF. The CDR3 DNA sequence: TGTGCCACCAGCAGACCGGAACGTTACGAGCAGTACTTC. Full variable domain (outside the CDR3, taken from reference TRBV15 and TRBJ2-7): DAMVIQNPRYQVTQFGKPVTLSCSQTLNHNVMYWYQQKSSQAPKLLFHYYDKDFNNEADTPDNFQSRRPNTSFCFLDIRSPGLGDTAMYLCATSRPERYEQYFGPGTRLTVT.

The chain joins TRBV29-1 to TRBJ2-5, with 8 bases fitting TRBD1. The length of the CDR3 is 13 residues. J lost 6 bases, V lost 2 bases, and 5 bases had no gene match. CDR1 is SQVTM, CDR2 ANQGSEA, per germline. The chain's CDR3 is CSVERQGAKTQYF. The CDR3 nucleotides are TGCAGCGTTGAAAGGCAGGGGGCCAAGACCCAGTACTTC.

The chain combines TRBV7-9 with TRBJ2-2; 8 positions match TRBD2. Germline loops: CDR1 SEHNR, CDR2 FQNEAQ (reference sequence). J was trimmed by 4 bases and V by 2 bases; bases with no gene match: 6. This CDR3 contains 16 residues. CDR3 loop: CASSLLITSGTGELFF. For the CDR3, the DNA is TGTGCCAGCAGCTTATTGATTACTAGCGGCACCGGGGAGCTGTTTTTT.

The CDR3 nucleotides read TGTGCCAGCAGTCCGAGGACCACCCCCCACGAGCAGTACTTC. Encoded protein: CASSPRTTPHEQYF. This rearrangement joins TRBV27 to TRBJ2-7; D remains ambiguous. The V end lost 5 bases, the J end lost 5 bases, and 16 bases lay between the germline ends. The CDR3 is made up of 14 amino acids. Germline assignment: CDR1 MNHEY and CDR2 SMNVEV (reference sequence).

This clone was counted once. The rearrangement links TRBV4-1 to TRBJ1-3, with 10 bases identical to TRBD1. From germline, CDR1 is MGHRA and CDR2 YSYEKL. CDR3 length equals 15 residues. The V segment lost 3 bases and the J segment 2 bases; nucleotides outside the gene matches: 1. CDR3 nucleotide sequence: TGCGCCAGCAGCCACGGACAGGGGGCTGGAAACACCATATATTTT. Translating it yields CASSHGQGAGNTIYF.

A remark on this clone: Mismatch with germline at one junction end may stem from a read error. CDR3 region: CASSPQGAGTGELFF. CDR3 coding DNA: TGTGCTAGCAGCCCCCAGGGGGCAGGCACCGGGGAGCTGTTTTTT. This chain links TRBV7-7 with TRBJ2-2; 8 nucleotides agree with TRBD1. This CDR3 region has 15 residues. Germline values: CDR1 SSHAT, CDR2 FNYEAQ (reference sequence).

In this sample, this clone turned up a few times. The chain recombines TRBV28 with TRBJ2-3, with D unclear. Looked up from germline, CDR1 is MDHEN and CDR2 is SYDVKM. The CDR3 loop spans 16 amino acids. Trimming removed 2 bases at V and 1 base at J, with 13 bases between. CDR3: CASSLSPPIRTDTQYF. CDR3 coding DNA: TGTGCCAGCAGTTTAAGCCCCCCGATACGCACAGATACGCAGTATTTT.

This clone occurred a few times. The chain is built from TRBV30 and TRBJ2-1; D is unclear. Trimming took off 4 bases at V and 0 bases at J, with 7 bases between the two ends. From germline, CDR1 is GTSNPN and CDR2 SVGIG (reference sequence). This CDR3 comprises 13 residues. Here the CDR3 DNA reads TGTGCCTGGAATGGGATCTCCTACAATGAGCAGTTCTTC. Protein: CAWNGISYNEQFF.

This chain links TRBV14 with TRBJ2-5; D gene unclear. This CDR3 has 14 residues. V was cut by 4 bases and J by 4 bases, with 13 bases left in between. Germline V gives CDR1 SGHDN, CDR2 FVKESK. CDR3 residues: CASSRNGYRETQYF. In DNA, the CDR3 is TGTGCCAGCAGCCGCAACGGCTATAGAGAGACCCAGTACTTC.

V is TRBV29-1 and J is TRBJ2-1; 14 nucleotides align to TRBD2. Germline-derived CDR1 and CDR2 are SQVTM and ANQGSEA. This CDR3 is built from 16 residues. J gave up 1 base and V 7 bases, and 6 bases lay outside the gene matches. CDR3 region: CSAPGLAGDSYNEQFF. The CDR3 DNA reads TGCAGCGCCCCGGGACTAGCGGGGGATTCCTACAATGAGCAGTTCTTC.

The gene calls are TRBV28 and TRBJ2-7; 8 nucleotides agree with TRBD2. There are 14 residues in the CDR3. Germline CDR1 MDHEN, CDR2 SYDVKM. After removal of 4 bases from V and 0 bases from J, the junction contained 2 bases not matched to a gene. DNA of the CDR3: TGTGCCAGCAGTTCCAGCGGGAGCTCCTACGAGCAGTACTTC. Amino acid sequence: CASSSSGSSYEQYF.

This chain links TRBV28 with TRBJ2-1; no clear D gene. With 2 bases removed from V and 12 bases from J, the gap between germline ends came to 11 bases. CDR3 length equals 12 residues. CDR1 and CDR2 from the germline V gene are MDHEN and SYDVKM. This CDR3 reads CASSLPRGGQFF. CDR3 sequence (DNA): TGTGCCAGCAGTTTACCCCGCGGTGGGCAGTTCTTC.

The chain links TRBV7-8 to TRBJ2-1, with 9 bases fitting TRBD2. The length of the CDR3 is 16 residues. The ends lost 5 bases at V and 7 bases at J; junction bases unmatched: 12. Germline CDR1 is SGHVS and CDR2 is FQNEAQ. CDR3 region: CASSRREGPGDNEQFF. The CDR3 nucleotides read TGTGCCAGCAGCCGGCGGGAGGGCCCTGGGGATAATGAGCAGTTCTTC.

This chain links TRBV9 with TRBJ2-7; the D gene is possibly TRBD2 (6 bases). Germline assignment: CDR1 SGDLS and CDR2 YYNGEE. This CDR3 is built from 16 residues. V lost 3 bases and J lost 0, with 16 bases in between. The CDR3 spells CASSAFSAGPSYEQYF. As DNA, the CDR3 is TGTGCCAGCAGCGCTTTCTCAGCGGGCCCCTCCTACGAGCAGTACTTC.

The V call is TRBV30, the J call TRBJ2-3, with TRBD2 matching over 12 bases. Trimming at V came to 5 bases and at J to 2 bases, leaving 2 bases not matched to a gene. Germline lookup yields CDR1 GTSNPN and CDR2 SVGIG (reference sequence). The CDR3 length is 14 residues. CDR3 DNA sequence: TGTGCCTGGGCTAGCGGGAGGGCCACAGATACGCAGTATTTT. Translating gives CAWASGRATDTQYF.

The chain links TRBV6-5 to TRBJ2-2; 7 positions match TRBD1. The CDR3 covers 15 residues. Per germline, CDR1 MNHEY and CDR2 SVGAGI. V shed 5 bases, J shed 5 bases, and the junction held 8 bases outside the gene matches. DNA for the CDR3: TGTGCCAGCAGTATCGACAGGGCTGGAACCGGGGAGCTGTTTTTT. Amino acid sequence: CASSIDRAGTGELFF.

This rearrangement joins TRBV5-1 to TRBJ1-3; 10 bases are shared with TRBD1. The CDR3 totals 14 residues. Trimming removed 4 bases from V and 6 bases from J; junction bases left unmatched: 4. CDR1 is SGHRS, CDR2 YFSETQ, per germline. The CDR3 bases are TGCGCCAGCAGCATAGGGACAGGGGTAAACACCATATATTTT. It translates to CASSIGTGVNTIYF.

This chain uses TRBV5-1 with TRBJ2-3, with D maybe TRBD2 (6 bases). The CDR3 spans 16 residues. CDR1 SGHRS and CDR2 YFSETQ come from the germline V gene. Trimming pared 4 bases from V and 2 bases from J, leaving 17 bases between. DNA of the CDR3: TGCGCCAGCAGCCCCCGGACTAACGGATTCACAGATACGCAGTATTTT. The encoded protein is CASSPRTNGFTDTQYF. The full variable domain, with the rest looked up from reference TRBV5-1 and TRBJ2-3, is KAGVTQTPRYLIKTRGQQVTLSCSPISGHRSVSWYQQTPGQGLQFLFEYFSETQRNKGNFPGRFSGRQFSNSRSEMNVSTLELGDSALYLCASSPRTNGFTDTQYFGPGTRLTVL.

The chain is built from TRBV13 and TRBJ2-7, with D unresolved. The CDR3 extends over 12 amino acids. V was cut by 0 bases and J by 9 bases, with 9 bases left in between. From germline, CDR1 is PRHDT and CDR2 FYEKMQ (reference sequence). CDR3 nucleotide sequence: TGTGCCAGCAGCTTAGGGTTGGTCGGGCAGTACTTC. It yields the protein CASSLGLVGQYF.

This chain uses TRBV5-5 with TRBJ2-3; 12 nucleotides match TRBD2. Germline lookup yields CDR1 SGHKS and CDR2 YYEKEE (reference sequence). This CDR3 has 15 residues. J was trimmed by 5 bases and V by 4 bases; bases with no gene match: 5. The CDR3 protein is CASSPRGLAGDTQYF. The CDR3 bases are TGTGCCAGCAGCCCTAGGGGACTAGCGGGAGATACGCAGTATTTT.

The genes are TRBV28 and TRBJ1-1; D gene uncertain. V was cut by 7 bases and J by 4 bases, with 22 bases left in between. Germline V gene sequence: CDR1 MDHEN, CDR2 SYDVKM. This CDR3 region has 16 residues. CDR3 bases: TGTGCCAGCACCTTGCGTCCTGGCAGCATTGTCACTGAAGCTTTCTTT. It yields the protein CASTLRPGSIVTEAFF.

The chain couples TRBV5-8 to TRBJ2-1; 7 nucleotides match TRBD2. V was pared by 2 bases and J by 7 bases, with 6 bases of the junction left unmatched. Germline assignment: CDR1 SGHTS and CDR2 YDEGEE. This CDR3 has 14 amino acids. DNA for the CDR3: TGTGCCAGCAGCTTTACGGGAGGAAGGAATGAGCAGTTCTTC. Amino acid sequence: CASSFTGGRNEQFF.

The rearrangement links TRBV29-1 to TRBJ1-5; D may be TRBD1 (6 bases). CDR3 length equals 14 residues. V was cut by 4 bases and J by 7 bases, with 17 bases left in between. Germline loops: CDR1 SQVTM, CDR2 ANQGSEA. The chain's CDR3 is CSVGIGGVGQPQHF. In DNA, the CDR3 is TGCAGCGTTGGCATAGGGGGGGTTGGGCAGCCCCAGCATTTT. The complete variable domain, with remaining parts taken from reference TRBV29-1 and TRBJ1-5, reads SAVISQKPSRDICQRGTSLTIQCQVDSQVTMMFWYRQQPGQSLTLIATANQGSEATYESGFVIDKFPISRPNLTFSTLTVSNMSPEDSSIYLCSVGIGGVGQPQHFGDGTRLSIL.

CDR3 sequence (DNA): TGTGCCAGCTCACCACAGGGACAGGGAGGGCAGCCCCAGCATTTT. As protein: CASSPQGQGGQPQHF. The J gene is TRBJ1-5, the V gene TRBV18; 9 nucleotides agree with TRBD1. This CDR3 contains 15 residues. V was clipped by 1 base and J by 7 bases; unmatched bases: 5. Germline assignment: CDR1 KGHSH and CDR2 LQKENI.

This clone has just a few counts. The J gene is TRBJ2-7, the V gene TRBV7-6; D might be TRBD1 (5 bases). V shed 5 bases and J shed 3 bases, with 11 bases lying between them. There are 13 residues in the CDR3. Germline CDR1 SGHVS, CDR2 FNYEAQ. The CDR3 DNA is TGTGCCAGCAGCCCTTCGGACAACTACGAGCAGTACTTC. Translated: CASSPSDNYEQYF.

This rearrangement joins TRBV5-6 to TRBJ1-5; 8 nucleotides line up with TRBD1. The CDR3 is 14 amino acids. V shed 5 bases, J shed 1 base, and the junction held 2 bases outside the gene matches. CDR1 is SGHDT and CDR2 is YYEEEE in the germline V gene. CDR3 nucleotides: TGTGCCAGCAGTCGGACAGGGAGCAATCAGCCCCAGCATTTT. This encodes CASSRTGSNQPQHF.

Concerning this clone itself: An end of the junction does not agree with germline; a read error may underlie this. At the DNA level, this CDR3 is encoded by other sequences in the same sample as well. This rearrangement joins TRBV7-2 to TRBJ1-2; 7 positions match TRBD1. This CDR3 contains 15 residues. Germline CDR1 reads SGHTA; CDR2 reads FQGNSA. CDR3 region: CASTRDPTGNYGYTF. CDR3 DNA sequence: TGTGCTAGCACGCGGGACCCGACAGGGAACTATGGCTACACCTTC.

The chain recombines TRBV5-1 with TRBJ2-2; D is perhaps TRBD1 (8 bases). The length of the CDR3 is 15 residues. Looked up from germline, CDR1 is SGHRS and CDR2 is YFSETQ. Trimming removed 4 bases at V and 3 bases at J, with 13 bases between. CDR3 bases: TGCGCCAGCAGCACAGGGGGGGGCTACACCGGGGAGCTGTTTTTT. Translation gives CASSTGGGYTGELFF.